Below, 29 T cell receptor beta chains from the same sample are listed, as sequenced in a study of control samples from healthy donors and cancer patients. Generated by immunoSEQ multiplex PCR, the TCRdb table keeps only in-frame clones and is missing some. Altogether some 120,000 clones are present, about 89% being singletons, with the ten largest covering roughly 2.8%. What was sequenced was blood. These receptors all come from a man in his 60s in good health.

DNA for the CDR3: TGCGCCAGCAGCCAAGTCGGGTTTGGCTACACCTTC. It encodes CASSQVGFGYTF. The gene calls are TRBV4-1 and TRBJ1-2, with no clear D. CDR3 size: 12 residues. Trimming left V 1 base short and J 7 bases short, with 7 bases between. Germline V gene lookup returns CDR1 MGHRA and CDR2 YSYEKL.

CDR3 sequence reads: CATTIGTSVPSSYNEQFF. CDR3 in DNA: TGTGCCACTACGATCGGGACTAGCGTGCCGAGCTCCTACAATGAGCAGTTCTTC. The chain joins TRBV6-4 to TRBJ2-1, with 10 bases lining up with TRBD2. This CDR3 spans 18 amino acids. V lost 10 bases to trimming and J lost 0 bases; unmatched junction nucleotides: 15. Looked up from germline, CDR1 is MRHNA and CDR2 is SNTAGT.

This chain connects TRBV28 to TRBJ1-6, with D perhaps TRBD1 (6 bases). This CDR3 has 15 amino acids. The germline V gene has CDR1 MDHEN and CDR2 SYDVKM. V gave up 5 bases and J gave up 7 bases, with 15 bases separating them. The CDR3 sequence is CASSPAGTPNSPLHF. CDR3 in DNA: TGTGCCAGCAGTCCGGCCGGGACACCGAATTCACCCCTCCACTTT. The full variable domain, rest sourced from reference TRBV28 and TRBJ1-6, is DVKVTQSSRYLVKRTGEKVFLECVQDMDHENMFWYRQDPGLGLRLIYFSYDVKMKEKGDIPEGYSVSREKKERFSLILESASTNQTSMYLCASSPAGTPNSPLHFGNGTRLTVT.

The V and J genes are TRBV5-1 and TRBJ2-1; 10 nucleotides match TRBD2. There are 18 residues in the CDR3. Losses at the gene ends were 4 bases for V and 3 bases for J; bases not matched to a gene: 13. In germline, CDR1 is SGHRS, CDR2 YFSETQ. CDR3 nucleotide sequence: TGCGCCAGCAGCGATACATGGACTAGCGGAGGCGTCTACAATGAGCAGTTCTTC. This translates into CASSDTWTSGGVYNEQFF.

Turning to this clone: This sample also contains other DNA sequences that code for the same CDR3. V gene TRBV19 combines with J gene TRBJ2-3, with a possible D match to TRBD1 (5 bases). The V end was cut by 3 bases, the J end by 0 bases, with 7 bases between. Germline V gene lookup returns CDR1 LNHDA and CDR2 SQIVND (reference sequence). This CDR3 spans 14 amino acids. The CDR3 protein is CASSMTASTDTQYF. The CDR3 DNA reads as TGTGCCAGTAGTATGACAGCTAGCACAGATACGCAGTATTTT.

The chain has TRBV19 and TRBJ1-2; 9 bases match TRBD1. Per the germline V gene, CDR1 is LNHDA and CDR2 is SQIVND (reference sequence). V shed 4 bases, J shed 1 base, and the junction held 4 bases outside the gene matches. The CDR3 is 15 residues long. The CDR3 nucleotides are TGTGCCAGTAGTACCCGGACAGGGGTTAACTATGGCTACACCTTC. Its protein product is CASSTRTGVNYGYTF. Full variable domain (rest looked up from reference TRBV19 and TRBJ1-2): DGGITQSPKYLFRKEGQNVTLSCEQNLNHDAMYWYRQDPGQGLRLIYYSQIVNDFQKGDIAEGYSVSREKKESFPLTVTSAQKNPTAFYLCASSTRTGVNYGYTFGSGTRLTVV.

The chain carries TRBV2 and TRBJ1-3; D may be TRBD1 (6 bases). Trimming took off 7 bases at V and 2 bases at J, with 15 bases between the two ends. Germline values: CDR1 SNHLY, CDR2 FYNNEI. The CDR3 has 15 residues. The CDR3 sequence: CASTEGVSPGNTIYF. The CDR3 DNA follows: TGTGCCAGCACCGAGGGGGTTTCGCCTGGAAACACCATATATTTT.

The chain employs TRBV19 and TRBJ2-3, with D possibly TRBD2 on 5 matching bases. Germline V gene sequence: CDR1 LNHDA, CDR2 SQIVND (reference sequence). CDR3 length: 13 amino acids. The V end was cut by 8 bases, the J end by 6 bases, with 15 bases between. The DNA of the CDR3 is TGTGCCAGTTCCTACGGCCCGGGGGATACGCAGTATTTT. Residues: CASSYGPGDTQYF.

V and J are TRBV19 and TRBJ1-5; TRBD1 aligns across 9 bases. Germline trimming cut 4 bases from V and 1 base from J; bases unmatched to any gene: 5. The CDR3 is 16 residues long. Per germline, CDR1 LNHDA and CDR2 SQIVND (reference sequence). This chain's CDR3 is CASSTIDRGSNQPQHF. The CDR3 coding sequence is TGTGCCAGTAGTACGATAGACAGGGGGAGCAATCAGCCCCAGCATTTT.

V is TRBV20-1 and J is TRBJ1-6; tentatively, D is TRBD1 (5 bases). The CDR3 is 13 amino acids. CDR1 is DFQATT, CDR2 SNEGSKA, per germline (reference sequence). V was clipped by 3 bases and J by 9 bases, with 12 bases between them. CDR3 loop: CSASPTGGSPLHF. Written as DNA, the CDR3 is TGCAGTGCTAGTCCAACGGGGGGTTCACCCCTCCACTTT.

This chain uses TRBV28 with TRBJ1-2, with 7 bases lining up with TRBD1. This CDR3 has 15 amino acids. CDR1 MDHEN and CDR2 SYDVKM come from the germline V gene. The V and J ends lost 5 bases and 7 bases, in that order; junction bases with no gene match: 13. CDR3 DNA sequence: TGTGCCAGCAGTCCCAATAATCGACAGGGCCCTGGCTACACCTTC. It encodes CASSPNNRQGPGYTF.

This rearrangement joins TRBV30 to TRBJ2-1; 10 nucleotides align to TRBD1. The CDR3 covers 13 residues. V dropped 3 bases and J dropped 7; count of bases not matched to a gene: 3. From germline, CDR1 is GTSNPN and CDR2 SVGIG (reference sequence). The chain's CDR3 is CAWRGQGLNEQFF. The CDR3, as DNA: TGTGCCTGGAGGGGACAGGGGTTGAATGAGCAGTTCTTC. Based on the CDR3 plus reference TRBV30 and TRBJ2-1, the full variable domain is SQTIHQWPATLVQPVGSPLSLECTVEGTSNPNLYWYRQAAGRGLQLLFYSVGIGQISSEVPQNLSASRPQDRQFILSSKKLLLSDSGFYLCAWRGQGLNEQFFGPGTRLTVL.

V usage is TRBV9 and J usage is TRBJ1-2, with D perhaps TRBD1 (6 bases). The V end lost 4 bases, the J end lost 5 bases, and 21 bases lay between the germline ends. Germline V gives CDR1 SGDLS, CDR2 YYNGEE. The CDR3 covers 16 residues. The CDR3 region has the DNA TGTGCCAGCAGCCCCCCAGTACAGGGTCTTCGGTATGGCTACACCTTC. Translating gives CASSPPVQGLRYGYTF.

V and J are TRBV12-3 or TRBV12-4 and TRBJ1-1; 9 bases match TRBD1. The CDR3 is made up of 11 amino acids. Germline trimming cut 5 bases from V and 11 bases from J; bases unmatched to any gene: 3. The CDR3 spells CASSTGGRAFF. The CDR3 DNA reads TGTGCCAGCAGTACAGGGGGCAGGGCTTTCTTT.

This clone was found once. The V gene is TRBV6-1, the J gene TRBJ1-6; TRBD1 aligns across 8 bases. Germline V lookup: CDR1 MNHNS, CDR2 SASEGT. V dropped 4 bases and J dropped 3; count of bases not matched to a gene: 5. The CDR3 is made up of 16 amino acids. The CDR3 DNA sequence: TGTGCCAGCAGTGCGGACAGGGCCTACTATAATTCACCCCTCCACTTT. It translates to CASSADRAYYNSPLHF.

The chain recombines TRBV19 with TRBJ1-5; D unresolved. Germline assignment: CDR1 LNHDA and CDR2 SQIVND (reference sequence). The CDR3 consists of 17 residues. Trimming cost V 0 bases and J 2 bases, with 14 bases left between them. This CDR3 reads CASSIDAAGPGNQPQHF. As DNA, the CDR3 is TGTGCCAGTAGTATAGATGCGGCCGGGCCCGGCAATCAGCCCCAGCATTTT. Full variable domain (outside the CDR3, taken from reference TRBV19 and TRBJ1-5): DGGITQSPKYLFRKEGQNVTLSCEQNLNHDAMYWYRQDPGQGLRLIYYSQIVNDFQKGDIAEGYSVSREKKESFPLTVTSAQKNPTAFYLCASSIDAAGPGNQPQHFGDGTRLSIL.

V gene TRBV7-2 combines with J gene TRBJ2-3, with TRBD1 as a possible D gene (6 bases). The CDR3 loop spans 16 amino acids. V was clipped by 2 bases and J by 1 base, with 13 bases between them. CDR1 and CDR2 (germline): SGHTA, FQGNSA. The CDR3 loop reads CASSLPQGIGTDTQYF. Written as DNA, the CDR3 is TGTGCCAGCAGCTTACCACAGGGAATTGGCACAGATACGCAGTATTTT.

V usage is TRBV4-3 and J usage is TRBJ2-2; D tentatively reads TRBD1 or TRBD2 (5 bases each). Looked up from germline, CDR1 is LGHNA and CDR2 is YSLEER. The ends were cut back, 2 bases at V and 6 bases at J, with 13 bases in the middle. This CDR3 is built from 15 residues. The CDR3 region is CASSQRWGFAGELFF. The CDR3 DNA is TGCGCCAGCAGCCAAAGATGGGGGTTCGCCGGGGAGCTGTTTTTT.

This clone was seen just once. The chain employs TRBV28 and TRBJ1-1; D perhaps matches TRBD1 (6 bases). The CDR3 has 14 amino acids. CDR1 and CDR2 (germline): MDHEN, SYDVKM. V dropped 2 bases and J dropped 4 bases, with 11 bases sitting between them. In nucleotides, the CDR3 is TGTGCCAGCAGTTTAACGACAGGACCCACTGAAGCTTTCTTT. This gives the protein CASSLTTGPTEAFF. Filled out from reference TRBV28 and TRBJ1-1, the complete variable domain reads DVKVTQSSRYLVKRTGEKVFLECVQDMDHENMFWYRQDPGLGLRLIYFSYDVKMKEKGDIPEGYSVSREKKERFSLILESASTNQTSMYLCASSLTTGPTEAFFGQGTRLTVV.

The chain joins TRBV12-3 or TRBV12-4 to TRBJ1-1, with D hard to call. CDR3 length equals 11 residues. Trimming left V 3 bases short and J 4 bases short, with 3 bases between. The CDR3 loop reads CASSLTTEAFF. The CDR3, as DNA: TGTGCCAGCAGTTTGACCACTGAAGCTTTCTTT.

J is TRBJ2-1 and V is TRBV5-1, with TRBD1 as a possible D gene (6 bases). Germline CDR1 SGHRS, CDR2 YFSETQ. The V end was cut by 3 bases, the J end by 3 bases, with 10 bases between. This CDR3 region has 14 residues. In DNA, the CDR3 is TGCGCCAGCAGCTACGGACAGAGCTACAATGAGCAGTTCTTC. Its translation: CASSYGQSYNEQFF.

The table lists this clone with a count of one. The rearrangement links TRBV3-1 (or the pseudogene TRBV3-2) to TRBJ1-6, with 7 bases that match TRBD1. Trimming at V came to 6 bases and at J to 9 bases, leaving 11 bases not matched to a gene. The CDR3 is made up of 15 amino acids. Germline assignment: CDR1 LGHDT and CDR2 YNNKEL (reference sequence). DNA of the CDR3: TGTGCCAGCAGGCTACAGGGGCGCGGTGTTTCACCCCTCCACTTT. It translates to CASRLQGRGVSPLHF.

V gene TRBV7-2 combines with J gene TRBJ2-1, with 8 bases matching TRBD1. The CDR3 is 15 residues long. CDR1 is SGHTA and CDR2 is FQGNSA in the germline V gene. J gave up 4 bases and V 8 bases, and 10 bases lay outside the gene matches. CDR3 residues: CASRPGQGLYNEQFF. In DNA, the CDR3 is TGTGCCAGCCGCCCTGGACAGGGCCTATACAATGAGCAGTTCTTC.

As DNA, the CDR3 is TGTGCCAGCAGTTCGTTGGCAGATACGCAGTATTTT. Translating gives CASSSLADTQYF. The chain joins TRBV28 to TRBJ2-3; D gene uncertain. Trimming took 4 bases from V and 4 from J, leaving 6 bases between them. The CDR3 loop spans 12 amino acids. Germline V gene data show CDR1 as MDHEN and CDR2 as SYDVKM.

The chain links TRBV30 to TRBJ2-6; D is possibly TRBD2 (6 bases). Germline V gives CDR1 GTSNPN, CDR2 SVGIG (reference sequence). This CDR3 region has 16 residues. For the CDR3, the DNA is TGTGTCCTCGATCTTTTAGCGGATTCTGGGGCCAACGTCCTGACTTTC. It codes for CVLDLLADSGANVLTF.

This chain links TRBV28 with TRBJ1-5; no definite D call. Germline CDR1 MDHEN, CDR2 SYDVKM. V was shortened by 7 bases and J by 3 bases, with 16 bases between the two germline ends. The CDR3 runs 15 residues. The CDR3 spells CASTLSPGDNQPQHF. In DNA, the CDR3 is TGTGCCAGCACCCTTTCCCCGGGAGACAATCAGCCCCAGCATTTT.

The J gene is TRBJ2-7, the V gene TRBV18; no clear D gene. The V and J ends lost 5 bases and 0 bases respectively, with 14 bases between them. CDR3 length equals 15 residues. Germline assignment: CDR1 KGHSH and CDR2 LQKENI. CDR3 in amino acids: CASSSLEQPSYEQYF. The CDR3 nucleotides are TGTGCCAGCTCATCACTGGAACAGCCCTCCTACGAGCAGTACTTC.

J is TRBJ1-6 and V is TRBV27; no clear D gene. The V end lost 8 bases, the J end lost 7 bases, and 12 bases lay between the germline ends. Per the germline V gene, CDR1 is MNHEY and CDR2 is SMNVEV (reference sequence). The CDR3 runs to 13 residues. CDR3 sequence: CASSRSGNSPLHF. The CDR3 DNA reads TGTGCCAGCTCCCGGAGTGGGAATTCACCCCTCCACTTT.

This clone showed up just once. V and J are TRBV2 and TRBJ2-7; no clear D. CDR3 length: 15 amino acids. V lost 6 bases to trimming and J lost 0 bases, with 15 bases between them. From germline, CDR1 is SNHLY and CDR2 FYNNEI. CDR3 sequence: CASSPPRASSYEQYF. CDR3 sequence (DNA): TGTGCCAGCAGCCCCCCCCGGGCTAGCTCCTACGAGCAGTACTTC.